A single sample gave rise to the 2 T cell receptor beta chains below, sequenced in a study of cytomegalovirus exposure and HLA in healthy donors (dated 2017 in TCRdb). The library was made by the immunoSEQ multiplex PCR assay. The multiplex PCR relied on a mix of 60 forward primers for TCR Vbeta segments and 13 reverse primers for TCR Jbeta segments. TCRdb carries this immuneACCESS record with in-frame sequences only. Its versions omit some clonotypes, under half of them owing to an unresolved V gene in the studies checked, with the rest unexplained. The sample table holds 130,000 to 150,000 clones, of which around 77% were seen once. Over 2% of the sample rests with the top ten. The sequencing sample was made of PBMCs. The receptors were gathered from a man aged 25-40 years in good health and CMV-seronegative.

In its sample, this clone was seen a few times. This chain joins TRBV19 and TRBJ1-2; D unresolved. Trimming shortened V by 3 bases and J by 8 bases, and 10 bases separated the two germline ends. The CDR3 is made up of 12 amino acids. Germline V gene data show CDR1 as LNHDA and CDR2 as SQIVND (reference sequence). The CDR3 here is CASSISSLGYTF. DNA for the CDR3: TGTGCCAGTAGTATTTCCAGTTTGGGCTACACCTTC.

The chain recombines TRBV5-1 with TRBJ2-1; TRBD1 aligns across 8 bases. Trimming took 5 bases from V and 0 from J; bases not matched to a gene: 7. Germline V gene sequence: CDR1 SGHRS, CDR2 YFSETQ. There are 16 residues in the CDR3. CDR3 sequence: CASRTQGDLSYNEQFF. The DNA for the CDR3 is TGCGCCAGCAGGACACAGGGGGACCTCTCCTACAATGAGCAGTTCTTC. Full variable domain (outside the CDR3, taken from reference TRBV5-1 and TRBJ2-1): KAGVTQTPRYLIKTRGQQVTLSCSPISGHRSVSWYQQTPGQGLQFLFEYFSETQRNKGNFPGRFSGRQFSNSRSEMNVSTLELGDSALYLCASRTQGDLSYNEQFFGPGTRLTVL.